This T cell receptor (beta chain) was observed in a study of blood T cells in healthy people across ages (dated by TCRdb to the mid-2010s). Looking at the study overall: In model experiments, template switching captured roughly one uniquely barcoded TCR beta cDNA molecule for every two T cells. The study analyzed two additional independent replicas of 1 million unique cDNA reads from the same blood draw for two donors, one aged 18 to 30 and one aged 80 or older. Donors were grouped into four age groups: young (average roughly 15 years), middle-aged (roughly 38), aged (around 60) and long-lived (approximately 82). Donors of different ages were randomly distributed across sequencing lanes to avoid experimental bias. Age-related changes in TCR beta repertoire diversity were measured in the study by deep sequencing normalized with unique cDNA molecular identifiers. Findings and caveats that apply to the study as a whole: Compared with the aged group, more naive CD4+ T cells, fewer expanded clones and increased TCR diversity were shown by the long-lived group, suggesting age selection. A strong correlation was found between observed TCR beta diversity and the percentage of naive T cells measured by flow cytometry. Estimates of total diversity based on one million sequenced T cells were regarded as lower bounds and as underestimates. Observed TCR beta diversity per million T cells fell roughly linearly with age, and a significant reduction was already apparent by age around 40. Because donor CMV infection status was unknown, age-related changes in expanded clonotypes were potentially confounded. Conclusive comparison of naive and antigen-experienced compartments was prevented by the profiling of bulk unsorted PBMCs.

The CDR3 contains 17 residues, cysteine and phenylalanine counted. Only the CDR3 DNA stays, 51 bases, in frame from base 1. In the germline V gene, CDR1 corresponds to ENHRY and CDR2 to SYGVKD. The junction shows trimming of 2 bases on V and 5 bases on J, plus 21 bases between the germline ends. The donors were some 36 Caucasian individuals from Russia, aged roughly 6 to 100 years, who were systemically healthy. About 10 milliliters of peripheral blood were collected from each donor into EDTA-treated Vacutainer tubes. Ficoll-Paque density-gradient centrifugation was used to isolate PBMCs, with at least 6.5 million per sample. Trizol reagent was used to extract total RNA from PBMCs, with at least 5 micrograms per sample. The percentages of naive CD45RAhigh/CD27high T cells were determined by flow cytometry on a PBMC aliquot from every donor. Preparation of the library involved 5' RACE. Sequencer: Illumina HiSeq 2500. A second about 6 to 11 cycle PCR used a sample-barcoded 5' primer and a J-beta primer mix. A template-switch 5' adaptor carrying 12 random nucleotides introduced a unique molecular identifier onto each TCR beta cDNA molecule. Each sample yielded at least 3 million CDR3-containing paired-end reads. First-strand cDNA was synthesized from all RNA with the Mint cDNA synthesis kit, primed by a TRBC-specific oligonucleotide. After uracil-DNA glycosylase treatment, a first 18-cycle PCR used universal primers M1SS and BC2_uni_R on all cDNA. The original pipeline was this. For normalization, 1 million high-quality reads were randomly selected from each sample, with every read carrying a distinct molecular identifier. Instead of being binned into consensus sequences, reads that shared molecular identifiers were thrown out. MiTCR, set to a Q25 quality threshold and the strictest error-elimination algorithm, was used for CDR3 identification, clonotype clustering and error correction. A nonparametric unseen species model with Euler transformation was used to estimate a lower bound on total TCR beta diversity. TCRdb redid the processing of the public reads, applying fastp at Q25 and MiXCR, and retained in-frame beta chains. Rows are unified per CDR3 protein, each entry keeping the most common DNA and genes. TCRdb's processing, not the authors' own work, is the source of the V and J calls. Recorded for this sample are around 850,000 distinct CDR3 sequences; about 34% of them occurred a single time. The ten largest clonotypes hold around 13% of the sample.

As to this clonotype: Its antigen is currently not known. Nothing much larger sits one base from this clone, and base qualities are not available.

Sequenced material: blood. The V and J segments used are TRBV10-3 and TRBJ2-5; the D gene is perhaps TRBD2, from 5 matching bases. This receptor was obtained from a man between 18 and 29 years old in good health. This receptor carries the CDR3 CAISEGKRTSSRETQYF. The base sequence is TGTGCCATCAGTGAGGGGAAGAGGACTTCATCAAGGGAGACCCAGTACTTC.